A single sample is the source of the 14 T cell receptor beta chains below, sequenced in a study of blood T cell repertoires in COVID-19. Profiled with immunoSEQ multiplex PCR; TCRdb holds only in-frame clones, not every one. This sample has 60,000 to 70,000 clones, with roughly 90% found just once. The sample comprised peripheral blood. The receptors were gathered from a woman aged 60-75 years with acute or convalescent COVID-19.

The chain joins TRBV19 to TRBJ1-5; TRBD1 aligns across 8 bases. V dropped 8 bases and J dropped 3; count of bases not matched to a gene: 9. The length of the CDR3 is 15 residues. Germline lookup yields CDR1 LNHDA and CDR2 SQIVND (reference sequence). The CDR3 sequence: CASGQRTGYNQPQHF. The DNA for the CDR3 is TGTGCCAGTGGCCAACGGACAGGGTACAATCAGCCCCAGCATTTT.

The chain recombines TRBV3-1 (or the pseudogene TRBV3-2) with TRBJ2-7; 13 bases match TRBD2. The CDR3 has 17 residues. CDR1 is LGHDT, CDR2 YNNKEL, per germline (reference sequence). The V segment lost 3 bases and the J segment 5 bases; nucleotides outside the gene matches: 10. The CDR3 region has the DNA TGTGCCAGCAGCCACGGATTAACTAGCGGGAGGGTCCACGAGCAGTACGTC. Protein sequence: CASSHGLTSGRVHEQYV.

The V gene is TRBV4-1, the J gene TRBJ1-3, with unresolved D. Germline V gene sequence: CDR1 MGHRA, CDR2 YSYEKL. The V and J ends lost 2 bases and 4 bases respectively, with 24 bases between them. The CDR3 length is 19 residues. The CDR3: CASSQFEGSDLMAGNTIYF. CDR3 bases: TGCGCCAGCAGCCAATTTGAGGGTTCTGATCTTATGGCCGGAAACACCATATATTTT.

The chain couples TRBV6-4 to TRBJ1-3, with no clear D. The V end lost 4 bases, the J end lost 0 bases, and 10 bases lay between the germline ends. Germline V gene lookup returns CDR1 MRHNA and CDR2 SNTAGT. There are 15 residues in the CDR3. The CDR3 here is CASSVWQCSGNTIYF. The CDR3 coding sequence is TGTGCCAGCAGTGTTTGGCAGTGCTCTGGAAACACCATATATTTT.

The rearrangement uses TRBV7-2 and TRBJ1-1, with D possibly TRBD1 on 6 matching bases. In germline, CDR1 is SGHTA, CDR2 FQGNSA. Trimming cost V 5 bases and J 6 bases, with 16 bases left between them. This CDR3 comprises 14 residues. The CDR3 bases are TGTGCCAGCAGCGCCCGGGACAAATTCGCTGAAGCTTTCTTT. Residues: CASSARDKFAEAFF.

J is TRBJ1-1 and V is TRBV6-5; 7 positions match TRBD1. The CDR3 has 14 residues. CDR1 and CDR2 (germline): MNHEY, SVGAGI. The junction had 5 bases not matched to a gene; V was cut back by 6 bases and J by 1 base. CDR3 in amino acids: CASSSRTGNTEAFF. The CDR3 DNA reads TGTGCCAGCAGCTCCAGGACAGGGAACACTGAAGCTTTCTTT.

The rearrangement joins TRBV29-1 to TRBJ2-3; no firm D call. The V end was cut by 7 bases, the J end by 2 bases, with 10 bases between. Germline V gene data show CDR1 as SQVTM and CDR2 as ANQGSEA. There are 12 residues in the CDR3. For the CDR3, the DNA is TGCAGCGGGGGTTCTCCCACAGATACGCAGTATTTT. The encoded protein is CSGGSPTDTQYF.

CDR3 protein: CASSHRTSGTVQETQYF. The CDR3 DNA reads TGTGCCAGCTCCCATAGGACTAGCGGGACGGTCCAAGAGACCCAGTACTTC. The V call is TRBV18, the J call TRBJ2-5; 12 bases are shared with TRBD2. Germline V gene data show CDR1 as KGHSH and CDR2 as LQKENI. The CDR3 is 17 residues long. With 6 bases clipped from V and 1 base from J, the junction kept 9 bases outside the gene matches.

This CDR3 is CASSLLAGGPNEQFF. The CDR3 nucleotides are TGTGCCAGCAGCCTACTAGCGGGAGGCCCCAATGAGCAGTTCTTC. This chain links TRBV7-2 with TRBJ2-1, with 12 bases that match TRBD2. The CDR3 is 15 residues long. From germline, CDR1 is SGHTA and CDR2 FQGNSA. The J segment lost 6 bases and the V segment lost 5 bases, leaving 5 bases of the junction unmatched.

The CDR3 reads CASKTGTGNSPLHF. The CDR3, as DNA: TGTGCCAGCAAGACCGGGACAGGGAATTCACCCCTCCACTTT. This chain joins TRBV6-5 and TRBJ1-6; 9 bases match TRBD1. Germline CDR1 MNHEY, CDR2 SVGAGI. The CDR3 has 14 residues. Germline trimming cut 7 bases from V and 7 bases from J; bases unmatched to any gene: 5.

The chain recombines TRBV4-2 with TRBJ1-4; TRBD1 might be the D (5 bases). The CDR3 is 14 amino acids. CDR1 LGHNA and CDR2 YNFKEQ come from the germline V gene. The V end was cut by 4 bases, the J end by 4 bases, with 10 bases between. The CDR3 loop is CASSRTGGNEKLFF. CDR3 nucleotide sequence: TGTGCCAGCAGCCGGACGGGGGGTAATGAAAAACTGTTTTTT.

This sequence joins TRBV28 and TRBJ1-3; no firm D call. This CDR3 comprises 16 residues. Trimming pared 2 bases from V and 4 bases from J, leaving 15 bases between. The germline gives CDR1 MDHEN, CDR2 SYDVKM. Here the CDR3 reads CASSLPGRWSGNTIYF. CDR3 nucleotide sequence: TGTGCCAGCAGTTTACCAGGCCGGTGGTCCGGAAACACCATATATTTT.

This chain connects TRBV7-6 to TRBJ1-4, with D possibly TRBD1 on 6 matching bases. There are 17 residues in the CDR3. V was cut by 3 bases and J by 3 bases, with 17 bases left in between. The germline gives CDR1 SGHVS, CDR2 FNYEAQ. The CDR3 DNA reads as TGTGCCAGCAGCTTGAGCCACATGGGGGCGGCTAATGAAAAACTGTTTTTT. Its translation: CASSLSHMGAANEKLFF.

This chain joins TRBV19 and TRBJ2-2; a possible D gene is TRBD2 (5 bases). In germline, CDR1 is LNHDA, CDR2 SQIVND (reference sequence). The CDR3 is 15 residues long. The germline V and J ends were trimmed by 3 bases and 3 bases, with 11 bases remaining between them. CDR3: CASSIGPGYTGELFF. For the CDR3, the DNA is TGTGCCAGTAGTATTGGGCCGGGATACACCGGGGAGCTGTTTTTT.